A single sample is the source of the 12 T cell receptor beta chains below, sequenced in a study of identical twins (dated by TCRdb to the mid-2010s). To prepare the library, 5' RACE was applied. Instrument used: Illumina HiSeq 2000. TCRdb applied fastp at Q25 and MiXCR to the public reads, then kept only in-frame beta chains. Rows matching on CDR3 protein sequence are summarized as one entry with the most common DNA and genes. This sample comprises approximately 600,000 distinct CDR3 sequences, around 9.6% of them detected only once. Jointly, the top ten make up 3% of the sample. These records were also assigned to another study, of yellow fever vaccine responses in identical twins.

The sequenced sample consisted of PBMCs. The receptors were sampled from a woman aged 18-35 years in good health.

The genes are TRBV7-8 and TRBJ2-1; either TRBD1 or TRBD2 may supply D (5 bases each). Trimming pared 1 base from V and 0 bases from J, leaving 16 bases between. This CDR3 contains 18 residues. From germline, CDR1 is SGHVS and CDR2 FQNEAQ. CDR3 sequence (DNA): TGTGCCAGCAGCTTAGATTCGCCCGGGGCTGGCTCCTACAATGAGCAGTTCTTC. Protein product: CASSLDSPGAGSYNEQFF.

J is TRBJ2-1 and V is TRBV6-2 or TRBV6-3, with 8 positions matching TRBD2. The CDR3 consists of 11 residues. Germline lookup yields CDR1 MNHEY and CDR2 SVGEGT. V lost 6 bases and J lost 15; bases outside the gene matches: 7. The CDR3 DNA is TGTGCCAGCAGCTATAGCGGGGCCAGGTTCTTC. It is translated as CASSYSGARFF.

This clonotype came up a few times. Relative to the germline gene, one junction end is altered; a read error may explain this. The V and J genes are TRBV20-1 and TRBJ2-3; 9 bases line up with TRBD2. The CDR3 totals 15 residues. Looked up from germline, CDR1 is DFQATT and CDR2 is SNEGSKA (reference sequence). The CDR3 nucleotides are TGCAGCGCTAGGGTCCGGAGCGGGGGGACAGATACGCAGTATTTT. It encodes CSARVRSGGTDTQYF.

This clonotype was seen only a few times. V gene TRBV7-2 combines with J gene TRBJ2-5, with 14 bases identical to TRBD2. The CDR3 contains 16 residues. Germline trimming cut 5 bases from V and 5 bases from J; bases unmatched to any gene: 7. Germline V gene data show CDR1 as SGHTA and CDR2 as FQGNSA. The CDR3: CASSAWGLAGAETQYF. CDR3 DNA: TGTGCCAGCAGCGCTTGGGGACTAGCGGGAGCGGAGACCCAGTACTTC.

This clonotype turned up a few times. The CDR3, as DNA: TGCGCCAGCAGCCGAGGCCTCTCTAGGGATGAGCAGTTCTTC. It translates to CASSRGLSRDEQFF. The chain joins TRBV5-1 to TRBJ2-1; D is ambiguous. Deletions cut 4 bases from V and 8 bases from J, with 16 bases between. The CDR3 spans 14 residues. Germline V gene sequence: CDR1 SGHRS, CDR2 YFSETQ.

This clonotype came up a few times. The chain recombines TRBV5-1 with TRBJ2-3; 11 bases match TRBD2. The CDR3 consists of 14 residues. The germline V gene encodes CDR1 SGHRS and CDR2 YFSETQ. V dropped 9 bases and J dropped 4; count of bases not matched to a gene: 7. The CDR3 DNA follows: TGCGCCACCACTAGCGGGAGTGAGGCAGATACGCAGTATTTT. Residues: CATTSGSEADTQYF.

This clonotype was observed a few times. The chain recombines TRBV3-1 with TRBJ2-5; D not certain. The CDR3 covers 14 residues. V lost 5 bases, J lost 5 bases, and 15 bases lay in between. Germline values: CDR1 LGHDT, CDR2 YNNKEL (reference sequence). CDR3 amino acids: CASSSPKRGETQYF. In DNA, the CDR3 is TGTGCCAGCAGCAGCCCGAAAAGAGGCGAGACCCAGTACTTC.

This clonotype came up many times. CDR3 bases: TGTGCCACCAGCGACAGGGGCGGCACTGAAGCTTTCTTT. The encoded protein is CATSDRGGTEAFF. The rearrangement uses TRBV24-1 and TRBJ1-1; 8 bases fit TRBD1. CDR3 length: 13 amino acids. The J segment lost 4 bases and the V segment lost 7 bases, leaving 4 bases of the junction unmatched. Germline V gene sequence: CDR1 KGHDR, CDR2 SFDVKD.

This clonotype occurred a few times. This rearrangement joins TRBV6-5 to TRBJ1-1; D unclear. Germline assignment: CDR1 MNHEY and CDR2 SVGAGI. The CDR3 runs 12 residues. Trimming took 6 bases from V and 4 from J, leaving 9 bases between them. CDR3 sequence reads: CASRALGTEAFF. The CDR3 DNA is TGTGCCAGCAGGGCCCTGGGCACTGAAGCTTTCTTT.

This clonotype was found many times. The V gene is TRBV11-2, the J gene TRBJ2-5, with 10 bases that match TRBD1. Germline values: CDR1 SGHAT, CDR2 FQNNGV. V was clipped by 5 bases and J by 1 base; unmatched bases: 4. CDR3 length equals 15 residues. The CDR3 nucleotides read TGTGCCAGCAGCCTGAGGACAGGGGGCCAAGAGACCCAGTACTTC. Its translation is CASSLRTGGQETQYF.

A note on this clonotype: An end of the junction does not agree with germline; a read error may underlie this. This rearrangement joins TRBV6-4 to TRBJ1-5; D may be TRBD1 (6 bases). The CDR3 is 18 residues long. Germline lookup yields CDR1 MRHNA and CDR2 SNTAGT. The chain's CDR3 is CAISESAWQGLSNQPQHF. The CDR3 DNA reads as TGTGCCATCAGTGAGTCGGCGTGGCAGGGGCTGAGCAATCAGCCCCAGCATTTT.

V usage is TRBV24-1 and J usage is TRBJ2-5; tentatively, D is TRBD2 (6 bases). Germline CDR1 reads KGHDR; CDR2 reads SFDVKD. Between the trimmed V and J ends, which lost 0 bases and 5 bases, there was a span of 12 bases. The CDR3 runs 15 residues. This chain's CDR3 is CATSDLKEGYETQYF. The CDR3 nucleotides are TGTGCCACCAGTGATTTGAAGGAGGGATACGAGACCCAGTACTTC.